The 20 T cell receptor beta chains presented below share a single source sample, sequenced in a study of blood T cell repertoires in COVID-19. TCRdb keeps only in-frame clones here, not all; method: immunoSEQ multiplex PCR. The sample carries 180,000 or so clones, 89% recorded once. The material sequenced was PBMCs or T cells enriched from blood (not recorded which). These receptors were obtained from a woman in her 40s with acute COVID-19.

The chain links TRBV2 to TRBJ1-3; 10 nucleotides align to TRBD1. Trimming at V came to 7 bases and at J to 2 bases, leaving 8 bases not matched to a gene. This CDR3 is built from 16 residues. Germline V gene sequence: CDR1 SNHLY, CDR2 FYNNEI. The CDR3 region is CASTLDRGGAGNTIYF. CDR3 DNA: TGTGCCAGCACCTTGGACAGGGGGGGAGCTGGAAACACCATATATTTT.

This chain links TRBV4-2 with TRBJ1-1, with unresolved D. The germline V gene encodes CDR1 LGHNA and CDR2 YNFKEQ. V lost 8 bases, J lost 1 base, and 11 bases lay in between. This CDR3 spans 13 amino acids. The CDR3: CASGPNRNTEAFF. The CDR3 DNA reads as TGTGCCAGCGGGCCTAATAGGAACACTGAAGCTTTCTTT.

V and J are TRBV7-2 and TRBJ1-1; D remains ambiguous. This CDR3 comprises 14 residues. The V and J ends lost 1 base and 0 bases respectively, with 6 bases between them. The germline gives CDR1 SGHTA, CDR2 FQGNSA. The CDR3 sequence: CASSLDRVNTEAFF. Written as DNA, the CDR3 is TGTGCCAGCAGCTTAGACAGAGTGAACACTGAAGCTTTCTTT.

The chain has TRBV3-1 (or the pseudogene TRBV3-2) and TRBJ1-6; 7 bases map to TRBD1. Germline V gives CDR1 LGHDT, CDR2 YNNKEL (reference sequence). The CDR3 is 15 residues long. V dropped 2 bases and J dropped 6; count of bases not matched to a gene: 4. CDR3 DNA: TGTGCCAGCAGCCAATCAAGGGGGCTTAATTCACCCCTCCACTTT. Amino acid sequence: CASSQSRGLNSPLHF.

The chain is built from TRBV10-2 and TRBJ1-2; maybe TRBD1 (5 bases). Trimming cost V 1 base and J 5 bases, with 8 bases left between them. The CDR3 length is 13 residues. Germline V CDR1 and CDR2: WSHSY, SAAADI. The CDR3 region is CASSEYRSYGYTF. CDR3 DNA: TGCGCCAGCAGTGAGTACAGGTCGTATGGCTACACCTTC.

The chain recombines TRBV9 with TRBJ2-5, with TRBD2 matching over 12 bases. Germline CDR1 reads SGDLS; CDR2 reads YYNGEE. The CDR3 extends over 14 amino acids. The V and J ends lost 2 bases and 10 bases, in that order; junction bases with no gene match: 6. The CDR3 loop is CASSVSRGLAGQYF. For the CDR3, the DNA is TGTGCCAGCAGCGTTAGTAGGGGACTAGCGGGCCAGTACTTC.

V usage is TRBV19 and J usage is TRBJ2-4; weak D call: TRBD2 (7 bases). The CDR3 has 12 residues. CDR1 and CDR2 from the germline V gene are LNHDA and SQIVND (reference sequence). Trimming stripped 5 bases from V and 8 bases from J, with 10 bases between. The CDR3 nucleotides are TGTGCCAGTAGTGGGGGGGGGCACATTCAGTACTTC. Amino acid sequence: CASSGGGHIQYF.

The rearrangement links TRBV4-1 to TRBJ1-4; 8 bases are shared with TRBD1. Unmatched junction bases numbered 3, after V lost 0 bases and J lost 6 bases. Germline CDR1 reads MGHRA; CDR2 reads YSYEKL. The CDR3 is made up of 15 amino acids. The chain's CDR3 is CASSQDLDRDEKLFF. Written as DNA, the CDR3 is TGCGCCAGCAGCCAAGATTTGGACAGGGATGAAAAACTGTTTTTT.

This clone has just one count. The chain is built from TRBV19 and TRBJ1-1; 7 positions match TRBD1. This CDR3 has 15 residues. Germline trimming cut 9 bases from V and 11 bases from J; bases unmatched to any gene: 21. Germline CDR1 LNHDA, CDR2 SQIVND (reference sequence). For the CDR3, the DNA is TGTGCCAGCAGAGATTCCGGGACAGACACCCTCAGGGCTTTCTTT. This sequence encodes CASRDSGTDTLRAFF.

This chain joins TRBV20-1 and TRBJ2-4, with D possibly being TRBD1 (6 bases). The CDR3 sequence is 15 residues long. Germline V CDR1 and CDR2: DFQATT, SNEGSKA (reference sequence). V dropped 3 bases and J dropped 1 base, with 13 bases sitting between them. CDR3 residues: CSASTGLMAKNIQYF. The CDR3 DNA reads as TGCAGTGCTAGTACAGGGCTAATGGCCAAAAACATTCAGTACTTC.

The chain has TRBV19 and TRBJ1-1; 7 bases are shared with TRBD1. Germline loops: CDR1 LNHDA, CDR2 SQIVND (reference sequence). The CDR3 loop spans 14 amino acids. Losses at the gene ends were 8 bases for V and 4 bases for J; bases not matched to a gene: 10. The CDR3 is CASQRQGLGTEAFF. For the CDR3, the DNA is TGTGCCAGTCAAAGACAGGGTTTAGGCACTGAAGCTTTCTTT.

This clone was counted a single time. The chain couples TRBV5-1 to TRBJ1-2, with 7 nucleotides matching TRBD1. After removal of 0 bases from V and 0 bases from J, the junction contained 8 bases not matched to a gene. Germline V gene data show CDR1 as SGHRS and CDR2 as YFSETQ. This CDR3 comprises 17 residues. The CDR3 DNA reads TGCGCCAGCAGCTTGGACGGGGACAGCCGACCTAACTATGGCTACACCTTC. Protein: CASSLDGDSRPNYGYTF.

The chain links TRBV2 to TRBJ2-1; TRBD1 might be the D (5 bases). CDR1 and CDR2 from the germline V gene are SNHLY and FYNNEI. V shed 9 bases and J shed 9 bases, with 21 bases lying between them. The CDR3 consists of 14 residues. The CDR3 spells CARGSRVGTGEQFF. The CDR3, as DNA: TGTGCCAGGGGAAGCAGGGTCGGCACAGGTGAGCAGTTCTTC.

The rearrangement links TRBV10-1 to TRBJ2-7, with D possibly matching TRBD1 (5 bases). Germline V gives CDR1 WNHNN, CDR2 SYGVQD (reference sequence). V lost 4 bases, J lost 7 bases, and 14 bases lay in between. The CDR3 runs to 13 residues. The CDR3 protein is CASSVVTPGEQYF. The CDR3 DNA reads as TGCGCCAGCAGTGTCGTGACTCCAGGGGAGCAGTACTTC.

The rearrangement uses TRBV28 and TRBJ2-5; 13 nucleotides align to TRBD2. The V gene's germline CDR1 is MDHEN and CDR2 SYDVKM. V lost 11 bases and J lost 2; bases outside the gene matches: 11. CDR3 length equals 16 residues. The CDR3 region is CACRTSGGTSQETQYF. CDR3 nucleotide sequence: TGTGCCTGCCGGACTAGCGGGGGAACATCGCAAGAGACCCAGTACTTC.

The chain links TRBV7-2 to TRBJ1-1, with TRBD1 as a possible D gene (6 bases). This CDR3 comprises 14 residues. Germline V lookup: CDR1 SGHTA, CDR2 FQGNSA. The germline V and J ends were trimmed by 5 bases and 7 bases, with 17 bases remaining between them. The CDR3 bases are TGTGCCAGCAGCAAAGGAGGTGCGACAGGTGAAGCTTTCTTT. Its translation: CASSKGGATGEAFF.

CDR3 DNA sequence: TGTGCCAGCAGTCGCGAGACAGGGTTCCAAGAGACCCAGTACTTC. Protein: CASSRETGFQETQYF. The chain carries TRBV7-8 and TRBJ2-5, with 7 bases matching TRBD1. The V segment lost 6 bases and the J segment 1 base; nucleotides outside the gene matches: 8. Germline V gives CDR1 SGHVS, CDR2 FQNEAQ. CDR3 length: 15 residues.

This rearrangement joins TRBV9 to TRBJ1-2; 7 nucleotides match TRBD1. Trimming at V came to 3 bases and at J to 7 bases, leaving 0 bases not matched to a gene. The CDR3 has 11 residues. Germline lookup yields CDR1 SGDLS and CDR2 YYNGEE. The CDR3 DNA reads TGTGCCAGCAGCGACAGGGGTGGCTACACCTTC. Protein: CASSDRGGYTF.

The V call is TRBV23-1, the J call TRBJ2-1; a possible D gene is TRBD2 (5 bases). TRBV23-1 is identified as an open reading frame with a role that is uncertain. The length of the CDR3 is 15 residues. V dropped 3 bases and J dropped 0 bases, with 9 bases sitting between them. In DNA form, the CDR3 reads TGCGCCAGCAGTCATCGTGGGAGCTCCTACAATGAGCAGTTCTTC. Amino acid sequence: CASSHRGSSYNEQFF.

The chain links TRBV30 to TRBJ2-5; TRBD2 aligns across 8 bases. Trimming at V came to 4 bases and at J to 7 bases, leaving 23 bases not matched to a gene. This CDR3 has 18 residues. Per germline, CDR1 GTSNPN and CDR2 SVGIG (reference sequence). CDR3 region: CAWTLEETPGLDVSTQYF. CDR3 nucleotides: TGTGCCTGGACATTGGAGGAGACACCGGGACTAGACGTTTCGACCCAGTACTTC.